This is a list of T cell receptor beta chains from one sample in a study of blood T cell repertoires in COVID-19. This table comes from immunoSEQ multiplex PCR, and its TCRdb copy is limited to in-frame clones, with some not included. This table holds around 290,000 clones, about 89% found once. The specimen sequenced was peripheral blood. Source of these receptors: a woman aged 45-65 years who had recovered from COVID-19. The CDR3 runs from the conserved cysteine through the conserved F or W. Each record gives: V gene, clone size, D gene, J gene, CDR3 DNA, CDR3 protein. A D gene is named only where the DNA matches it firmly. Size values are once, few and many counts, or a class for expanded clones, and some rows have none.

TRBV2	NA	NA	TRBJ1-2	TGTGCCAGCAAGACCGGACAGAGAGGCTACACCTTC	CASKTGQRGYTF
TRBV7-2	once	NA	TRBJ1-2	TGTGCCAGCAGCTTAGGGGGCCGGTTGAGCTATGGCTACACCTTC	CASSLGGRLSYGYTF
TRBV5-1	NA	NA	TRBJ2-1	TGCGCCAGCAGCTTGGCTGGGGGCAGATTGGATGAGCAGTTCTTC	CASSLAGGRLDEQFF
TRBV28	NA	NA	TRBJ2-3	TGTGCCAGCAGTGGCCACAGCACAGATACGCAGTATTTT	CASSGHSTDTQYF
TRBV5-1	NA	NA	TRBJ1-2	TGCGCCAGCAGCTTGGCGGAGACCAGGGTAGGCTACACCTTC	CASSLAETRVGYTF
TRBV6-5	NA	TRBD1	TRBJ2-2	TGTGCCACCTCGGGACAGGGGAACACCGGGGAGCTGTTTTTT	CATSGQGNTGELFF
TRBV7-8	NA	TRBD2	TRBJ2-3	TGTGCCAGCAGCTTAGGACGGGAGGTGAGGGCAGATACGCAGTATTTT	CASSLGREVRADTQYF
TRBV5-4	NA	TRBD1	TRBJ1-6	TGTGCCAGCAGCCAAGGACAGGCCTCACCCCTCCACTTT	CASSQGQASPLHF
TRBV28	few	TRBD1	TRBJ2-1	TGTGCCAGCAGTTTGGGGGACAGCTACAATGAGCAGTTCTTC	CASSLGDSYNEQFF
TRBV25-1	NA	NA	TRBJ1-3	TGTGCCAGCAGTGAATCGGAAGGGAGCTCTGGAAACACCATATATTTT	CASSESEGSSGNTIYF
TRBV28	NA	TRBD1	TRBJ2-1	TGTGCCAGCAATGACAGGGGGACCTACAATGAGCAGTTCTTC	CASNDRGTYNEQFF
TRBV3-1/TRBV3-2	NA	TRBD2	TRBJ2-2	TGTGCCAGCAGCCCAATGGTTTCTAGCGGGTCGGGGGAGCTGTTTTTT	CASSPMVSSGSGELFF
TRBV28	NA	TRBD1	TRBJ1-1	TGTGCCAGCAGTTTGAAGGTACAGGGGCGGACTGAAGCTTTCTTT	CASSLKVQGRTEAFF
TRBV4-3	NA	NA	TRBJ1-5	TGCGCCAGCAGCCAAGATTTTAGGAGGGGCCCCTTAACTGAGGCCCAGCATTTT	CASSQDFRRGPLTEAQHF
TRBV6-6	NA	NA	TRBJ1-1	TGTGCCAGCAGCCAGTCGGGAGCGAACACTGAAGCTTTCTTT	CASSQSGANTEAFF
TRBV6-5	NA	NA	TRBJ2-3	TGTGCCAGTACGCCCATGAACAGGGACACAGATACGCAGTATTTT	CASTPMNRDTDTQYF
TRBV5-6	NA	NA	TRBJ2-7	TGTGCCAGCAGCCAACCCTACTCGCGGGATATTTTCGAGCAGTACTTC	CASSQPYSRDIFEQYF
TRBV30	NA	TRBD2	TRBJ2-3	TGTGCCTGGAGTGTACCGGCGGGGGGGCCCGATACGCAGTATTTT	CAWSVPAGGPDTQYF
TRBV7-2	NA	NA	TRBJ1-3	TGTGCCAGCAGTTGGGACTCCCAGGGACTCGGAAACACCATATATTTT	CASSWDSQGLGNTIYF
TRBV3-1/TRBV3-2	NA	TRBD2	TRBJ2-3	TGTGCCAGCAGCCCCCTAGCGGGGGGGCCCTCAGATACGCAGTATTTT	CASSPLAGGPSDTQYF
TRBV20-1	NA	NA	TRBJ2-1	TGCAGTGCTAGTCGGTCTCCTGATTACAATGAGCAGTTCTTC	CSASRSPDYNEQFF
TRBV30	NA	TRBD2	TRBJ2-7	TGTGCCTGGCATCCCGGGGGGGCCTACGAGCAGTACTTC	CAWHPGGAYEQYF
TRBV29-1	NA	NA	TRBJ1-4	TGCAGCGTTCAGGACACTCCCTTTGAAAAACTGTTTTTT	CSVQDTPFEKLFF
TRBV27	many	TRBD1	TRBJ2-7	TGTGCCACCGAGATGAGACAGGGGGGTCGCGAGCAGTACTTC	CATEMRQGGREQYF
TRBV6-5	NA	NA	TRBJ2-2	TGTGCCAGCATGCGGGGATCTACCGGGGAGCTGTTTTTT	CASMRGSTGELFF
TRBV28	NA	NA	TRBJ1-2	TGTGCCAGCAGTCGGTCATCGGGGGGAGTCTATGGCTACACCTTC	CASSRSSGGVYGYTF
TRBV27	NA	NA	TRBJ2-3	TGTGCCAGCAGTCACCGACTGCGCTTCTATTTT	CASSHRLRFYF
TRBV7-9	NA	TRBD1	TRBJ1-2	TGTGCCAGCAGCGTCACCGGGACAGGGGGGAACTATGGCTACACCTTC	CASSVTGTGGNYGYTF
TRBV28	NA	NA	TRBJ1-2	TGTGCCAGCACCAGAAACCTCTATGGCTACACCTTC	CASTRNLYGYTF
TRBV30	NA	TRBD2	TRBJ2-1	TGTGCCTGGAGAGCTAGCGGGAGCTACAATGAGCAGTTCTTC	CAWRASGSYNEQFF
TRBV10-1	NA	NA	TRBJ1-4	TGCGCCAGCAGTGGCCATTGGAGGGATGAGGAAAAACTGTTTTTT	CASSGHWRDEEKLFF
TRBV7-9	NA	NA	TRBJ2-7	TGTGCCAGCAGCCCTAGACAGTCTAACGAGCAGTACTTC	CASSPRQSNEQYF
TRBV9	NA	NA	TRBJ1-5	TGTGCCAGCAGCGTGAGTAGCGATAGCAATCAGCCCCAGCATTTT	CASSVSSDSNQPQHF
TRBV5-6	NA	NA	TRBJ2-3	TGTGCCAGCAGCTTGCCTAGCACAGATACGCAGTATTTT	CASSLPSTDTQYF
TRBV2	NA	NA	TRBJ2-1	TGTGCCAGACAAGGGACTGGGAGATACAATGAGCAGTTCTTC	CARQGTGRYNEQFF
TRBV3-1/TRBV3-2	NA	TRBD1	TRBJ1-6	TGTGCCAGCACCCGGGACAGAGGTAATTCACCCCTCCACTTT	CASTRDRGNSPLHF
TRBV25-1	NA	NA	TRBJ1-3	TGTGCCAGCAGTGACCGGACATCTGGAAACACCATATATTTT	CASSDRTSGNTIYF
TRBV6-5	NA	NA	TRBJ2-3	TGTGCCAGCAGAAAAGCTGACAGCGCAGATACGCAGTATTTT	CASRKADSADTQYF
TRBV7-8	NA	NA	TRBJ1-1	TGTGCCAGCAGCTTAGCGACAGGCGTGAACACTGAAGCTTTCTTT	CASSLATGVNTEAFF
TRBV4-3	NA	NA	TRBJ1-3	TGCGCCAGCAGCCAAGCACCACAGGATTCCTCTGGAAACACCATATATTTT	CASSQAPQDSSGNTIYF
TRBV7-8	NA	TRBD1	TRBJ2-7	TGTGCCAGCAGTATTGATTTGACAGGGTACGAGCAGTACTTC	CASSIDLTGYEQYF
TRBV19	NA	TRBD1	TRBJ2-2	TGTGCCAGTAGTGGAGACAGGGTAGGATACACCGGGGAGCTGTTTTTT	CASSGDRVGYTGELFF
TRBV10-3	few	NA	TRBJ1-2	TGTGCCATCATTCCTAGCCCTGACGGGGTCTATGGCTACACCTTC	CAIIPSPDGVYGYTF
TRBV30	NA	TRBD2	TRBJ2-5	TGTGCCTGGAGTGTAGGGACTAGCGTTCAAGAGACCCAGTACTTC	CAWSVGTSVQETQYF
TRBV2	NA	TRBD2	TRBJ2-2	TGTGCCAGCAGTTTAGCGGGAGAACCGCGGGAGCTGTTTTTT	CASSLAGEPRELFF
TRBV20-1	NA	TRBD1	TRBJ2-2	TGCAGTGCTAGTCCCAACAGGGGTGGCACCGGGGAGCTGTTTTTT	CSASPNRGGTGELFF
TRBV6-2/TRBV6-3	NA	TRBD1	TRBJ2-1	TGTGCCAGCAGCCAACGGGGACAGGGGGGCAATGAGCAGTTCTTC	CASSQRGQGGNEQFF
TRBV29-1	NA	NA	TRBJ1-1	TGCAGCGTCCACGGGGTGGCTGAAGCTTTCTTT	CSVHGVAEAFF
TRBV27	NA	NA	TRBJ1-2	TGTGCCAGCAGCCATGGGGCTGATGGCTACACCTTC	CASSHGADGYTF
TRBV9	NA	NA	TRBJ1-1	TGTGCCAGCAGCGTAGTCCCCTTGAGCAACACTGAAGCTTTCTTT	CASSVVPLSNTEAFF
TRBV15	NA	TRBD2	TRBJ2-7	TGTGCCACCAGCTCTACCGGGGGGGAGCAGTACTTC	CATSSTGGEQYF
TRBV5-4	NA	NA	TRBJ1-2	TGTGCCAGCAGCTTGGGCCGGGGAGACTATGGCTACACCTTC	CASSLGRGDYGYTF